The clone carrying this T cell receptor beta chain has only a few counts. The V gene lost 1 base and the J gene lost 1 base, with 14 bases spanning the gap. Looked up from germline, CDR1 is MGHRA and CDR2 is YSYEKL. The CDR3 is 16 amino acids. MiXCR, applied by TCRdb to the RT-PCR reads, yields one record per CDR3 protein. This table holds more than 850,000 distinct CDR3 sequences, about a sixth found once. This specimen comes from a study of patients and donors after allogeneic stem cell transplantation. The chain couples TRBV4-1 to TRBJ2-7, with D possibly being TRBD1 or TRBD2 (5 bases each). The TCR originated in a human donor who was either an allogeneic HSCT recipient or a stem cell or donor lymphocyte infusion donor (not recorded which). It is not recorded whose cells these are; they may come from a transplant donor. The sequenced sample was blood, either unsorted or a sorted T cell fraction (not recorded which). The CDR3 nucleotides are TGCGCCAGCAGCCAAGGATGGGACCCCAGGTCCTACGAGCAGTACTTC. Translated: CASSQGWDPRSYEQYF.